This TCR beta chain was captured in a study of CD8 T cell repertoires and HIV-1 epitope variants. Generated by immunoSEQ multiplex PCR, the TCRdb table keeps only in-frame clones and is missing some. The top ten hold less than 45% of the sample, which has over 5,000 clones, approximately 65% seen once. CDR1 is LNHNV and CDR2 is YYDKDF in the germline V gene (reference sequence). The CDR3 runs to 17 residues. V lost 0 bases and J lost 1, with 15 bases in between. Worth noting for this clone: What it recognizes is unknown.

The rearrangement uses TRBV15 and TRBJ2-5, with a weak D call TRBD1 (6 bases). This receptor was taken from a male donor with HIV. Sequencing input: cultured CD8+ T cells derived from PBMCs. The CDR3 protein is CATSREVPTGLQETQYF. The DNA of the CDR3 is TGTGCCACCAGCAGAGAGGTACCGACAGGCCTCCAAGAGACCCAGTACTTC.